These 26 T cell receptor beta chains share one sample of origin, sequenced in a study of a mutant IDH1 vaccine in newly diagnosed glioma. The data were produced by immunoSEQ multiplex PCR, yet TCRdb's version contains in-frame clones alone and is incomplete. In the table there are about 38,000 clones, about 84% of which are singletons. For these TCRs, the target antigens are not known. Specified time point: week 5, during vaccination. A 20-mer mutant IDH1 peptide at 300 ug was injected subcutaneously with topical imiquimod. Here the sequenced sample was PBMCs, taken from a glioma patient whose treatment included an IDH1 peptide vaccine. These receptors came from a man aged 40-50 years with glioma.

The chain links TRBV6-5 to TRBJ2-5; TRBD2 matches at 7 bases. V trimming: 5 bases; J trimming: 0 bases; junction bases outside the gene matches: 6. The CDR3 consists of 15 residues. Germline V gene sequence: CDR1 MNHEY, CDR2 SVGAGI. The chain's CDR3 is CASSPGRGYQETQYF. The CDR3 nucleotides are TGTGCCAGCAGTCCGGGGAGGGGATACCAAGAGACCCAGTACTTC.

The genes are TRBV4-2 and TRBJ2-3; 9 bases map to TRBD2. J lost 6 bases, V lost 1 base, and 5 bases had no gene match. CDR3 size: 15 residues. Germline values: CDR1 LGHNA, CDR2 YNFKEQ. CDR3 bases: TGTGCCAGCAGCCAAGGAGCGGGGGGCCTGGATACGCAGTATTTT. Amino acids: CASSQGAGGLDTQYF.

The chain recombines TRBV6-6 with TRBJ2-5, with TRBD1 as a possible D gene (6 bases). Trimming took 1 base from V and 4 from J, leaving 10 bases between them. This CDR3 comprises 14 residues. Germline CDR1 is MNHNY and CDR2 is SVGAGI (reference sequence). The CDR3 spells CASSYYRDGETQYF. As DNA, the CDR3 is TGTGCCAGCAGTTACTACAGGGACGGAGAGACCCAGTACTTC.

V usage is TRBV10-2 and J usage is TRBJ1-4; a weak D match, TRBD1 (5 bases). The CDR3 consists of 13 residues. Germline CDR1 reads WSHSY; CDR2 reads SAAADI. Trimming shortened V by 6 bases and J by 8 bases, and 13 bases separated the two germline ends. Written as DNA, the CDR3 is TGCGCCAGCAGGGGCAGGGACGGCGAAAAACTGTTTTTT. Its protein is CASRGRDGEKLFF.

The V gene is TRBV7-8, the J gene TRBJ1-5; 8 bases are a match to TRBD1. The CDR3 is 16 amino acids. Losses at the gene ends were 5 bases for V and 2 bases for J; bases not matched to a gene: 8. The germline V gene has CDR1 SGHVS and CDR2 FQNEAQ. CDR3 sequence: CASSKEGQARNQPQHF. The CDR3 DNA follows: TGTGCCAGCAGCAAGGAGGGACAGGCCCGCAATCAGCCCCAGCATTTT.

The V call is TRBV18, the J call TRBJ2-7; 8 nucleotides match TRBD1. The CDR3 loop spans 14 amino acids. Unmatched junction bases numbered 6, after V lost 4 bases and J lost 4 bases. Germline V CDR1 and CDR2: KGHSH, LQKENI. The CDR3 is CASSHDRGWYEQYF. The CDR3 nucleotides read TGTGCCAGCTCACATGACAGGGGTTGGTACGAGCAGTACTTC. The variable domain in full, with the rest retrieved from reference TRBV18 and TRBJ2-7, is NAGVMQNPRHLVRRRGQEARLRCSPMKGHSHVYWYRQLPEEGLKFMVYLQKENIIDESGMPKERFSAEFPKEGPSILRIQQVVRGDSAAYFCASSHDRGWYEQYFGPGTRLTVT.

The CDR3 coding sequence is TGTGCCAGTAGTACCCTACAGGGGCTGAATGAAAAACTGTTTTTT. It translates to CASSTLQGLNEKLFF. The V and J genes are TRBV19 and TRBJ1-4, with 7 bases fitting TRBD1. The CDR3 totals 15 residues. J lost 5 bases, V lost 4 bases, and 7 bases had no gene match. From germline, CDR1 is LNHDA and CDR2 SQIVND (reference sequence). The complete variable domain, with remaining parts taken from reference TRBV19 and TRBJ1-4, reads DGGITQSPKYLFRKEGQNVTLSCEQNLNHDAMYWYRQDPGQGLRLIYYSQIVNDFQKGDIAEGYSVSREKKESFPLTVTSAQKNPTAFYLCASSTLQGLNEKLFFGSGTQLSVL.

This clone was detected only once. This chain connects TRBV2 to TRBJ1-3; D remains ambiguous. Germline V gene lookup returns CDR1 SNHLY and CDR2 FYNNEI. Deletions cut 5 bases from V and 6 bases from J, with 14 bases between. The CDR3 loop spans 14 amino acids. Here the CDR3 reads CASSTFSGVNTIYF. The CDR3 nucleotides read TGTGCCAGCAGTACGTTTTCCGGGGTAAACACCATATATTTT.

The chain joins TRBV6-5 to TRBJ1-1; D call uncertain. Germline V gene lookup returns CDR1 MNHEY and CDR2 SVGAGI. The CDR3 sequence is 14 residues long. The V gene lost 7 bases and the J gene lost 1 base, with 13 bases spanning the gap. The CDR3 region has the DNA TGTGCCAGCACCCCTCGTGGCGGGAACACTGAAGCTTTCTTT. Amino acids: CASTPRGGNTEAFF.

There are a few counts of this clone. The J gene is TRBJ1-2, the V gene TRBV7-6; 8 nucleotides align to TRBD1. Germline V CDR1 and CDR2: SGHVS, FNYEAQ. This CDR3 spans 17 amino acids. V gave up 1 base and J gave up 1 base; unmatched junction bases: 8. As DNA, the CDR3 is TGTGCCAGCAGCTTAGAGGGCGGACAGGGAATTAACTATGGCTACACCTTC. Amino acids: CASSLEGGQGINYGYTF.

The chain has TRBV4-2 and TRBJ2-3, with 14 positions matching TRBD2. The CDR3 is 19 amino acids. CDR1 is LGHNA, CDR2 YNFKEQ, per germline. Trimming at V came to 3 bases and at J to 2 bases, leaving 10 bases not matched to a gene. This chain's CDR3 is CASSHSSGLAGAPTDTQYF. CDR3 nucleotides: TGTGCCAGCAGCCACTCCTCGGGACTAGCGGGGGCCCCCACAGATACGCAGTATTTT.

CDR3 loop: CASSADRGLSGYTF. DNA of the CDR3: TGTGCCAGCAGTGCAGACAGGGGTTTGAGTGGCTACACCTTC. The chain combines TRBV6-6 with TRBJ1-2; 8 bases match TRBD1. CDR1 and CDR2 from the germline V gene are MNHNY and SVGAGI (reference sequence). With V trimmed by 5 bases and J by 7 bases, 9 bases remained unmatched. This CDR3 has 14 amino acids.

V is TRBV5-1 and J is TRBJ2-1; TRBD2 agrees at 16 bases. CDR1 is SGHRS, CDR2 YFSETQ, per germline. The V and J ends lost 1 base and 6 bases, in that order; junction bases with no gene match: 4. The CDR3 loop spans 17 amino acids. The CDR3 sequence is CASSLPGLAGGSNEQFF. The CDR3 DNA sequence: TGCGCCAGCAGCTTGCCGGGACTAGCGGGGGGGTCCAATGAGCAGTTCTTC.

J is TRBJ1-2 and V is TRBV5-1; 11 bases match TRBD1. Trimming took 4 bases from V and 8 from J; bases not matched to a gene: 7. Germline V CDR1 and CDR2: SGHRS, YFSETQ. The length of the CDR3 is 14 residues. The CDR3 is CASSPDRGLGGYTF. CDR3 nucleotide sequence: TGCGCCAGCAGCCCGGACAGGGGGCTTGGAGGCTACACCTTC.

The chain joins TRBV6-5 to TRBJ1-1; unclear D gene. CDR1 and CDR2 from the germline V gene are MNHEY and SVGAGI. Trimming removed 3 bases from V and 0 bases from J, with 8 bases in between. The CDR3 covers 14 residues. The CDR3 loop is CASSYLGLNTEAFF. The CDR3 DNA follows: TGTGCCAGCAGTTATCTCGGCTTGAACACTGAAGCTTTCTTT.

The chain employs TRBV6-1 and TRBJ1-2; TRBD1 is a possible D gene (6 bases). Germline V gene lookup returns CDR1 MNHNS and CDR2 SASEGT. V was cut by 2 bases and J by 3 bases, with 13 bases left in between. The CDR3 runs to 15 residues. The CDR3 region has the DNA TGTGCCAGCAGTGAAATCGGCAGGGGTTACTATGGCTACACCTTC. Translation: CASSEIGRGYYGYTF.

This chain uses TRBV27 with TRBJ1-5; D might be TRBD1 (6 bases). V dropped 5 bases and J dropped 4 bases, with 12 bases sitting between them. Germline CDR1 is MNHEY and CDR2 is SMNVEV (reference sequence). CDR3 size: 14 residues. CDR3 coding DNA: TGTGCCAGCAGTCAATCAACAGGGAATCAGCCCCAGCATTTT. Its translation is CASSQSTGNQPQHF.

This clone appeared a few times. This sample also contains other DNA sequences that code for the same CDR3. The chain recombines TRBV11-3 with TRBJ1-1, with D uncertain. V was pared by 0 bases and J by 1 base, with 12 bases between. Germline lookup yields CDR1 SGHNT and CDR2 YENEEA. This CDR3 comprises 16 residues. CDR3 sequence: CASSLDGRGGNTEAFF. The CDR3 DNA follows: TGTGCCAGCAGCTTAGATGGTCGGGGAGGGAACACTGAAGCTTTCTTT. The variable domain in full, with the rest retrieved from reference TRBV11-3 and TRBJ1-1, is EAGVVQSPRYKIIEKKQPVAFWCNPISGHNTLYWYLQNLGQGPELLIRYENEEAVDDSQLPKDRFSAERLKGVDSTLKIQPAELGDSAVYLCASSLDGRGGNTEAFFGQGTRLTVV.

The V call is TRBV13, the J call TRBJ1-1, with D perhaps TRBD1 (6 bases). Germline loops: CDR1 PRHDT, CDR2 FYEKMQ (reference sequence). The CDR3 loop spans 13 amino acids. V was trimmed by 4 bases and J by 3 bases, leaving 9 bases between them. The CDR3, as DNA: TGTGCCAGCAGCTCGAGGGGGGACACTGAAGCTTTCTTT. Protein: CASSSRGDTEAFF.

This chain uses TRBV2 with TRBJ1-2; 8 nucleotides line up with TRBD1. Losses at the gene ends were 11 bases for V and 7 bases for J; bases not matched to a gene: 12. The germline gives CDR1 SNHLY, CDR2 FYNNEI. The CDR3 contains 13 residues. CDR3 bases: TGTGCCGGCCTCCAGGGGGCGATCGGTGGCTACACCTTC. It encodes CAGLQGAIGGYTF.

The V call is TRBV5-8, the J call TRBJ1-5; a possible D gene is TRBD1 (6 bases). V lost 1 base to trimming and J lost 5 bases, with 7 bases between them. This CDR3 has 13 residues. Per the germline V gene, CDR1 is SGHTS and CDR2 is YDEGEE. The CDR3 nucleotides are TGTGCCAGCAGCTTGCACAGGGATCAGCCCCAGCATTTT. Translated: CASSLHRDQPQHF. Full variable domain (rest looked up from reference TRBV5-8 and TRBJ1-5): EAGVTQSPTHLIKTRGQQATLRCSPISGHTSVYWYQQALGLGLQFLLWYDEGEERNRGNFPPRFSGRQFPNYSSELNVNALELEDSALYLCASSLHRDQPQHFGDGTRLSIL.

Written as DNA, the CDR3 is TGTGCCAGCAGAGGGACAGGGTCAACCGGGGAGCTGTTTTTT. Translating gives CASRGTGSTGELFF. The chain couples TRBV2 to TRBJ2-2; 9 bases fit TRBD1. CDR3 length: 14 amino acids. Germline CDR1 and CDR2: SNHLY and FYNNEI. Germline trimming cut 6 bases from V and 5 bases from J; bases unmatched to any gene: 4.

This clone was observed a handful of times. This chain links TRBV29-1 with TRBJ1-1, with 7 bases matching TRBD1. The V gene end was trimmed by 6 bases and the J gene end by 5 bases; junction bases not matched to a gene: 9. The CDR3 is 13 amino acids. Germline CDR1 reads SQVTM; CDR2 reads ANQGSEA. CDR3 nucleotides: TGCAGCGTCAAAGGGACAGTTTGGACTGAAGCTTTCTTT. It encodes CSVKGTVWTEAFF.

V is TRBV5-6 and J is TRBJ2-7; D is uncertain. With 1 base removed from V and 0 bases from J, the gap between germline ends came to 2 bases. The CDR3 is made up of 12 amino acids. CDR1 is SGHDT, CDR2 YYEEEE, per germline. The DNA of the CDR3 is TGTGCCAGCAGCTTGTACTCCTACGAGCAGTACTTC. This sequence encodes CASSLYSYEQYF.

The chain employs TRBV2 and TRBJ2-7; no clear D gene. This CDR3 is 13 amino acids long. Germline CDR1 is SNHLY and CDR2 is FYNNEI. V was pared by 4 bases and J by 2 bases, with 9 bases between. CDR3 protein: CASSAPLTYEQYF. The CDR3 coding sequence is TGTGCCAGCAGTGCGCCTCTCACCTACGAGCAGTACTTC.

This clone was seen once. The V gene is TRBV6-1, the J gene TRBJ2-5, with 9 nucleotides matching TRBD1. V lost 6 bases, J lost 4 bases, and 6 bases stayed unmatched. The CDR3 is 14 residues long. Germline assignment: CDR1 MNHNS and CDR2 SASEGT. As DNA, the CDR3 is TGTGCCAGCAGGCACAGGGGGCGCATAGAGACCCAGTACTTC. It codes for CASRHRGRIETQYF.